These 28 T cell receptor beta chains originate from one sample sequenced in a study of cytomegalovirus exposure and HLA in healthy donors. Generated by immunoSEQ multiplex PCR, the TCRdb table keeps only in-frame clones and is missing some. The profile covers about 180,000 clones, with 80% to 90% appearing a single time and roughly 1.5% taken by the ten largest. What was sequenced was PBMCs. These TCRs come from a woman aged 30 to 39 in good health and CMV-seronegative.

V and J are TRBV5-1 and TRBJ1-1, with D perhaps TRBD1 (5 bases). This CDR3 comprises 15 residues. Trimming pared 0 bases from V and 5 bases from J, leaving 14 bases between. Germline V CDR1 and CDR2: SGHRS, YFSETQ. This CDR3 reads CASSLGAGLTTEAFF. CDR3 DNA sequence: TGCGCCAGCAGCTTGGGGGCAGGGTTGACGACTGAAGCTTTCTTT. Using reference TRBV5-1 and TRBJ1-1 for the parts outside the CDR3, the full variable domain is KAGVTQTPRYLIKTRGQQVTLSCSPISGHRSVSWYQQTPGQGLQFLFEYFSETQRNKGNFPGRFSGRQFSNSRSEMNVSTLELGDSALYLCASSLGAGLTTEAFFGQGTRLTVV.

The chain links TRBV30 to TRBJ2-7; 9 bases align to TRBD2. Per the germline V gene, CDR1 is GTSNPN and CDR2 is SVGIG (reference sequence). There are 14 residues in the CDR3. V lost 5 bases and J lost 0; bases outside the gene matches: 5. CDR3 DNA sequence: TGTGCCTGGGCGGGAGGGCTGAGCTCCTACGAGCAGTACTTC. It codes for CAWAGGLSSYEQYF.

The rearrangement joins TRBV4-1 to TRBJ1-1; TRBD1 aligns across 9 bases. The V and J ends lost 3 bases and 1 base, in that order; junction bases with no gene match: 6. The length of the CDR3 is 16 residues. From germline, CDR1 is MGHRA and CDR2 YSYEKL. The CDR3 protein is CASSHVGGQGNTEAFF. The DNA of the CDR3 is TGCGCCAGCAGCCATGTTGGGGGACAGGGGAACACTGAAGCTTTCTTT.

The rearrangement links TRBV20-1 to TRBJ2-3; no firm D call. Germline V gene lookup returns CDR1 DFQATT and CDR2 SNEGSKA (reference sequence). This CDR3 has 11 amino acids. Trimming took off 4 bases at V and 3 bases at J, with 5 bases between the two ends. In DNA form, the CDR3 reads TGCAGTGCTATCATTACAGATACGCAGTATTTT. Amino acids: CSAIITDTQYF.

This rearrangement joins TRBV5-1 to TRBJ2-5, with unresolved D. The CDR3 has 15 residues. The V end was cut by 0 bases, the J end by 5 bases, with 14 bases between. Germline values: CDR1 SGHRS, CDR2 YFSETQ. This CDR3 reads CASSLGLLLGETQYF. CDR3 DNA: TGCGCCAGCAGCTTGGGTCTCTTACTCGGGGAGACCCAGTACTTC. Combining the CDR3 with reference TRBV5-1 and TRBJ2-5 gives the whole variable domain KAGVTQTPRYLIKTRGQQVTLSCSPISGHRSVSWYQQTPGQGLQFLFEYFSETQRNKGNFPGRFSGRQFSNSRSEMNVSTLELGDSALYLCASSLGLLLGETQYFGPGTRLLVL.

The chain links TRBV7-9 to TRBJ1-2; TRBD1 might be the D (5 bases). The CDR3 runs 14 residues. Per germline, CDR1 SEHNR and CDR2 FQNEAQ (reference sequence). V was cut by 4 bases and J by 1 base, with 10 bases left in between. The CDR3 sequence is CASSSTALNYGYTF. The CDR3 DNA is TGTGCCAGCAGCTCGACAGCCCTTAACTATGGCTACACCTTC.

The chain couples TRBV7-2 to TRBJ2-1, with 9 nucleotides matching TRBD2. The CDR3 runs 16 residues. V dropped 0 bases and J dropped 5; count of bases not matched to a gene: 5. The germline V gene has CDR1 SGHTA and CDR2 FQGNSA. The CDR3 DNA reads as TGTGCCAGCAGCTTAGCGCCCAGCGGGGGGCACAATGAGCAGTTCTTC. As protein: CASSLAPSGGHNEQFF. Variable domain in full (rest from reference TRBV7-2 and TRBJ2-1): GAGVSQSPSNKVTEKGKDVELRCDPISGHTALYWYRQSLGQGLEFLIYFQGNSAPDKSGLPSDRFSAERTGGSVSTLTIQRTQQEDSAVYLCASSLAPSGGHNEQFFGPGTRLTVL.

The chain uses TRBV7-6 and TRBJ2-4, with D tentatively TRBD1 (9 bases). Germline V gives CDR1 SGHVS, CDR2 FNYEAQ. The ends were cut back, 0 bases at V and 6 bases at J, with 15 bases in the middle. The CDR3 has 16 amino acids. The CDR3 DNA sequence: TGTGCCAGCAGCTTAGCGGCGGGGGGACAGGGAAACATTCAGTACTTC. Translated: CASSLAAGGQGNIQYF. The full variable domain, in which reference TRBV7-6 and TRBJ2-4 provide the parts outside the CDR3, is GAGVSQSPRYKVTKRGQDVALRCDPISGHVSLYWYRQALGQGPEFLTYFNYEAQQDKSGLPNDRFSAERPEGSISTLTIQRTEQRDSAMYRCASSLAAGGQGNIQYFGAGTRLSVL.

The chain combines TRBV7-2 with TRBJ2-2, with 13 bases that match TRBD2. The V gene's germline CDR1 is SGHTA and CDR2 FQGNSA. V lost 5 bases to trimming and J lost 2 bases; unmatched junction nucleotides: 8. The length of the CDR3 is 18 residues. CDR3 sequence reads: CASSPGTSGDPNTGELFF. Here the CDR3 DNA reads TGTGCCAGCAGCCCAGGGACTAGCGGGGACCCTAACACCGGGGAGCTGTTTTTT.

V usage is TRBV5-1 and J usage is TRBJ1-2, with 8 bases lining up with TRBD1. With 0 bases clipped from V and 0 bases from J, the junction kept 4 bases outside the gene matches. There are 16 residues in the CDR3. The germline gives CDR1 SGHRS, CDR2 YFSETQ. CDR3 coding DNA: TGCGCCAGCAGCTTGGACCAGGGACAGGCTAACTATGGCTACACCTTC. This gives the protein CASSLDQGQANYGYTF.

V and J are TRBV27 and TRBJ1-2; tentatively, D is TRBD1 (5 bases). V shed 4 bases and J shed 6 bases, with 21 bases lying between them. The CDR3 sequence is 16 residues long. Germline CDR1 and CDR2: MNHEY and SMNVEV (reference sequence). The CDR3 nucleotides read TGTGCCAGCAGTTACCTGGGACTTTGGGACCTCGATGGCTACACCTTC. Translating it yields CASSYLGLWDLDGYTF.

This CDR3 is CASSRSGYQETQYF. DNA for the CDR3: TGCGCCAGCAGCCGCAGCGGGTACCAAGAGACCCAGTACTTC. The gene calls are TRBV5-1 and TRBJ2-5, with a weak D call TRBD2 (6 bases). V lost 4 bases to trimming and J lost 0 bases, with 10 bases between them. This CDR3 contains 14 residues. From germline, CDR1 is SGHRS and CDR2 YFSETQ. Full variable domain (remainder filled in from reference TRBV5-1 and TRBJ2-5): KAGVTQTPRYLIKTRGQQVTLSCSPISGHRSVSWYQQTPGQGLQFLFEYFSETQRNKGNFPGRFSGRQFSNSRSEMNVSTLELGDSALYLCASSRSGYQETQYFGPGTRLLVL.

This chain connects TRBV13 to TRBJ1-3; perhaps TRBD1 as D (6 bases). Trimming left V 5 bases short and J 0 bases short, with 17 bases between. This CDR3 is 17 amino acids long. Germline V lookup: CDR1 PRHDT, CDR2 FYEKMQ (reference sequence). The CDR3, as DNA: TGTGCCAGCAGCCCCTTTACAGGGAAAAACTCTGGAAACACCATATATTTT. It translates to CASSPFTGKNSGNTIYF.

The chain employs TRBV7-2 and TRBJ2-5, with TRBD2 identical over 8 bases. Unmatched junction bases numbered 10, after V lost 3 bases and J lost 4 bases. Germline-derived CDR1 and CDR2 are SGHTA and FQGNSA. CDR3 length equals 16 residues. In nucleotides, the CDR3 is TGTGCCAGCAGCTTTAATCATCCCACTAGCGGAGAGACCCAGTACTTC. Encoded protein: CASSFNHPTSGETQYF. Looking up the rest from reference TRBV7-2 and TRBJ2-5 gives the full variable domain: GAGVSQSPSNKVTEKGKDVELRCDPISGHTALYWYRQSLGQGLEFLIYFQGNSAPDKSGLPSDRFSAERTGGSVSTLTIQRTQQEDSAVYLCASSFNHPTSGETQYFGPGTRLLVL.

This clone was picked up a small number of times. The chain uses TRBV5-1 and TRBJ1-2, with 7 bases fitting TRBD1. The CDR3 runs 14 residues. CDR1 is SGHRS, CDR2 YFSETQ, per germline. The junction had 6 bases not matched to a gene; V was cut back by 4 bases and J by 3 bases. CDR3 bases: TGCGCCAGCAGCCAGTTAGGGACAGACTATGGCTACACCTTC. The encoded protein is CASSQLGTDYGYTF.

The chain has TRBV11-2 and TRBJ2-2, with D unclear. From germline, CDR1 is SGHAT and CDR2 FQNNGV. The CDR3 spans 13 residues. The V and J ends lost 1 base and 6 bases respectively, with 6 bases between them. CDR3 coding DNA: TGTGCCAGCAGCTTAGTAGAGGCCGGGGAGCTGTTTTTT. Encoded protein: CASSLVEAGELFF.

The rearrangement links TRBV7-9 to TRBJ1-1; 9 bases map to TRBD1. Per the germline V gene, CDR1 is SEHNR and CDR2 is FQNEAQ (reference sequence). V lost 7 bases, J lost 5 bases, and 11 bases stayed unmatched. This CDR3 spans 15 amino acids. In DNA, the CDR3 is TGTGCCAGCACCGGGACAGGGACCAAGGGAACTGAAGCTTTCTTT. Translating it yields CASTGTGTKGTEAFF. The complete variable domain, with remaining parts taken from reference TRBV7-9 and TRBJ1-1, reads DTGVSQNPRHKITKRGQNVTFRCDPISEHNRLYWYRQTLGQGPEFLTYFQNEAQLEKSRLLSDRFSAERPKGSFSTLEIQRTEQGDSAMYLCASTGTGTKGTEAFFGQGTRLTVV.

The CDR3 loop is CASSLARQSGYTF. The CDR3 DNA sequence: TGTGCCAGCAGCTTAGCGCGACAGAGTGGCTACACCTTC. The J gene is TRBJ1-2, the V gene TRBV7-2, with D possibly TRBD1 on 5 matching bases. The V and J ends lost 0 bases and 7 bases respectively, with 9 bases between them. Germline CDR1 is SGHTA and CDR2 is FQGNSA. The CDR3 contains 13 residues.

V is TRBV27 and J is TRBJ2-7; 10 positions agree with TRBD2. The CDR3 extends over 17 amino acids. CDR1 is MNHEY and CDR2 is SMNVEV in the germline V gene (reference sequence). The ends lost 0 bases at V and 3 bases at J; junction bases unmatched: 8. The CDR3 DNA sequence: TGTGCCAGCAGTTTATCGGGCCTAGCGGGGGTTATCTACGAGCAGTACTTC. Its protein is CASSLSGLAGVIYEQYF.

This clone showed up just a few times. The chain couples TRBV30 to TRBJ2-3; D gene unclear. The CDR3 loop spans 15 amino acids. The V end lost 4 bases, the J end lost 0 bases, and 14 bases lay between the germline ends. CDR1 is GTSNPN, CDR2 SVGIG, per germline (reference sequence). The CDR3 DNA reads TGTGCCTGGAACCTGGGCCCATTAAGCACAGATACGCAGTATTTT. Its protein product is CAWNLGPLSTDTQYF.

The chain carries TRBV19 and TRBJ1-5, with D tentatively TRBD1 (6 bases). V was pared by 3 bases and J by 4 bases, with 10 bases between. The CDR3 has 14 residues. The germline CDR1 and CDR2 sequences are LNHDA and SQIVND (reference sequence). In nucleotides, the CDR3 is TGTGCCAGTAGTATCGTACAGGGTAATCAGCCCCAGCATTTT. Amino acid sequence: CASSIVQGNQPQHF. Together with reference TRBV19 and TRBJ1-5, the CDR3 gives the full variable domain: DGGITQSPKYLFRKEGQNVTLSCEQNLNHDAMYWYRQDPGQGLRLIYYSQIVNDFQKGDIAEGYSVSREKKESFPLTVTSAQKNPTAFYLCASSIVQGNQPQHFGDGTRLSIL.

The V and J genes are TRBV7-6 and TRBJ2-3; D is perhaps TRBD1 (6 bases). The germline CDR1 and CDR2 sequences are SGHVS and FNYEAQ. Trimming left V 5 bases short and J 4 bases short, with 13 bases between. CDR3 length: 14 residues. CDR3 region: CASSRIRGADTQYF. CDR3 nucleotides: TGTGCCAGCAGCCGCATCAGGGGTGCAGATACGCAGTATTTT.

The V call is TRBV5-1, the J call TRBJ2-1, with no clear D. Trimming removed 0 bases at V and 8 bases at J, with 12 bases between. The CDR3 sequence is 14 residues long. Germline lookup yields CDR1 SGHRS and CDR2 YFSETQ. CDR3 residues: CASSLASSRDEQFF. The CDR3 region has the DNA TGCGCCAGCAGCTTGGCCTCGAGCCGCGATGAGCAGTTCTTC.

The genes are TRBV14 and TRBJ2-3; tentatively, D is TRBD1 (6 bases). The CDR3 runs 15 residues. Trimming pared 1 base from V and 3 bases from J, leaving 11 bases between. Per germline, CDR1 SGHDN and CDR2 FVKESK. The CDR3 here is CASSQVQGWTDTQYF. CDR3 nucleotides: TGTGCCAGCAGCCAAGTTCAGGGGTGGACAGATACGCAGTATTTT.

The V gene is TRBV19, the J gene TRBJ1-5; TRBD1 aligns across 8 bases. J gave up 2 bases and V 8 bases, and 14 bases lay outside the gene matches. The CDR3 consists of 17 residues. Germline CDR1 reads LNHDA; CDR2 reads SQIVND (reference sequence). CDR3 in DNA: TGTGCCAGTGAGGGAGTTGCAGGGGGCCTAGGCAATCAGCCCCAGCATTTT. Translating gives CASEGVAGGLGNQPQHF.

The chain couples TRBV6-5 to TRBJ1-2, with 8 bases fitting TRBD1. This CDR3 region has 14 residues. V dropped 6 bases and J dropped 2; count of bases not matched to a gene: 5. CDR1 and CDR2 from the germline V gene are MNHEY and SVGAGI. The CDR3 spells CASRRRQGNYGYTF. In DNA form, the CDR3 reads TGTGCCAGCAGGCGCCGACAGGGGAACTATGGCTACACCTTC.

The chain's CDR3 is CSVLPTGDPYEQYF. The CDR3 DNA sequence: TGCAGCGTTCTACCAACGGGGGATCCCTACGAGCAGTACTTC. The chain joins TRBV29-1 to TRBJ2-7, with a tentative D call TRBD2 (6 bases). The CDR3 is 14 amino acids. Germline lookup yields CDR1 SQVTM and CDR2 ANQGSEA. Trimming took off 5 bases at V and 2 bases at J, with 16 bases between the two ends.

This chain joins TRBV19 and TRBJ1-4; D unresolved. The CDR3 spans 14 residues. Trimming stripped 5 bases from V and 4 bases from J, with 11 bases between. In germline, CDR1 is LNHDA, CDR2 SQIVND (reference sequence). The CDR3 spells CASSADGSNEKLFF. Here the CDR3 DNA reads TGTGCCAGTAGTGCAGACGGGAGTAATGAAAAACTGTTTTTT.